The clone carrying this T cell receptor beta chain was detected ten times or more. Antigen unknown. The read gets to within 3 residues of the CDR3 end, and the germline J gene fills in the rest. Trimming removed 4 bases from V and 3 bases from J; junction bases left unmatched: 5. The V gene's germline CDR1 is SGHRS and CDR2 YFSETQ. This CDR3 contains 14 residues. The record originates from a study of T cell clonality in common variable immunodeficiency. Control and CVID samples contributed equal amounts of genomic DNA. Method: immunoSEQ multiplex PCR; TCRdb's copy keeps in-frame clones and lacks some. Observed are roughly 51,000 clones, no singletons, with the top ten taking approximately 5.4%. General observations from the study: CVID subjects had higher TCRbeta clonality than healthy controls, most marked in about a third.

Blood samples were heparinized, about 4.5 to 9 ml per donor. The V and J genes are TRBV5-1 and TRBJ2-5, with 8 bases that match TRBD1. The sequence was obtained from a person aged 18-70 years in good health. Sequencing used peripheral blood mononuclear cells. This CDR3 is CASSPKDREETQYF. CDR3 DNA (partial): TGCGCCAGCAGCCCCAAGGACAGGGAAGAGACC.